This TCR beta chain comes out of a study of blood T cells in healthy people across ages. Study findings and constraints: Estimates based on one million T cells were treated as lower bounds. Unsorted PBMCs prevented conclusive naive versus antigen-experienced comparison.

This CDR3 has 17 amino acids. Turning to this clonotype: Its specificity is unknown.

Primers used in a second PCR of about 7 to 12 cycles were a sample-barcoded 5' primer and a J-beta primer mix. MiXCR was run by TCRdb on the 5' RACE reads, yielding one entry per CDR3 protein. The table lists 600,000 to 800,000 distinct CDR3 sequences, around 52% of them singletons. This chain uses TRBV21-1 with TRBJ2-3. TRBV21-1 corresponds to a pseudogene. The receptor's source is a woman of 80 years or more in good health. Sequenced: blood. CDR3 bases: TGTGCCAGCAGCAGGTCCACACCCCAGTGTGGTGGAGATACGCAGTATTTT. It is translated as CASSRSTPQCGGDTQYF.